This TCR beta chain was obtained from a study of shared clonotypes between healthy human individuals. Of note for this clone: Its specificity is unknown.

Overall study results and limits: Shared across a few donors were roughly 4.8% of the naive CD4 clonotypes. Naive subsets generally had larger estimated richness than memory subsets. Shared clonotypes across all four donors exceeded non-shared ones in generation probability.

Assay used: immunoSEQ multiplex PCR; TCRdb lists only in-frame clones, some missing. Altogether 600,000 to 700,000 clones are present, around 73% being singletons, with the ten largest covering 1.5% to 2%. CD45RA-negative memory and CD45RA+ naive subsets were split from the CD4+ cells. The germline CDR1 and CDR2 sequences are SQVTM and ANQGSEA. The CDR3 is made up of 16 amino acids. V shed 4 bases, J shed 5 bases, and the junction held 8 bases outside the gene matches. Sequenced material: memory CD4+ T cells sorted from blood. Subset meaning: CD45RA-negative fraction. The source is a woman under 40 in good health. This chain joins TRBV29-1 and TRBJ2-5, with 15 bases lining up with TRBD2. CDR3 DNA sequence: TGCAGCGTTGGGGGGACTAGCGGGAGGAGAGGGGAGACCCAGTACTTC. Its translation is CSVGGTSGRRGETQYF.